These 14 T cell receptor beta chains originate from one sample sequenced in a study of blood T cells in healthy people across ages. Then a second PCR, running roughly 7 to 11 cycles, was carried out with a sample-barcoded 5' primer and a J-beta primer mix. In TCRdb, the 5' RACE reads were re-called with MiXCR into one record per CDR3 protein. In the table there are 700,000 to 900,000 distinct CDR3 sequences, around 25% of which are singletons. These same data were also listed under a study on T cells of mothers and their children.

Sequenced material: blood. Every receptor here comes from a boy younger than 18 in good health.

In this sample, this clonotype turned up a few times. In nucleotides, the CDR3 is TGCGCCAGCAGCCTGGAGGGTCAGAGCAATCAGCCCCAGCATTTT. It encodes CASSLEGQSNQPQHF. This chain joins TRBV5-1 and TRBJ1-5; D uncertain. Germline V gives CDR1 SGHRS, CDR2 YFSETQ. The CDR3 contains 15 residues. The V end lost 4 bases, the J end lost 1 base, and 12 bases lay between the germline ends. The full variable domain, with the rest looked up from reference TRBV5-1 and TRBJ1-5, is KAGVTQTPRYLIKTRGQQVTLSCSPISGHRSVSWYQQTPGQGLQFLFEYFSETQRNKGNFPGRFSGRQFSNSRSEMNVSTLELGDSALYLCASSLEGQSNQPQHFGDGTRLSIL.

This clonotype has more than one count but fewer than ten. This chain joins TRBV7-9 and TRBJ1-1; D is unresolved. Germline-derived CDR1 and CDR2 are SEHNR and FQNEAQ (reference sequence). The CDR3 extends over 12 amino acids. Trimming stripped 2 bases from V and 7 bases from J, with 8 bases between. DNA of the CDR3: TGTGCCAGCAGCTTAATGAGAGTTGAAGCTTTCTTT. It specifies CASSLMRVEAFF.

The chain links TRBV7-9 to TRBJ1-4; tentatively, D is TRBD1 (5 bases). Trimming shortened V by 5 bases and J by 3 bases, and 19 bases separated the two germline ends. The CDR3 totals 17 residues. Germline V CDR1 and CDR2: SEHNR, FQNEAQ (reference sequence). CDR3: CASSGLGGALSNEKLFF. CDR3 nucleotide sequence: TGTGCCAGCAGCGGCCTCGGAGGGGCCCTTTCTAATGAAAAACTGTTTTTT. Together with reference TRBV7-9 and TRBJ1-4, the CDR3 gives the full variable domain: DTGVSQNPRHKITKRGQNVTFRCDPISEHNRLYWYRQTLGQGPEFLTYFQNEAQLEKSRLLSDRFSAERPKGSFSTLEIQRTEQGDSAMYLCASSGLGGALSNEKLFFGSGTQLSVL.

V gene TRBV4-1 combines with J gene TRBJ1-5, with 8 positions matching TRBD1. The junction had 7 bases not matched to a gene; V was cut back by 4 bases and J by 5 bases. Germline CDR1 and CDR2: MGHRA and YSYEKL. The CDR3 length is 15 residues. The CDR3 sequence: CASSLLAGGDQPQHF. The CDR3 DNA follows: TGCGCCAGCAGCCTTCTGGCAGGGGGCGATCAGCCCCAGCATTTT.

The count of this clonotype is one. V gene TRBV5-1 combines with J gene TRBJ2-1; D is uncertain. Trimming took off 0 bases at V and 7 bases at J, with 11 bases between the two ends. Germline V gene lookup returns CDR1 SGHRS and CDR2 YFSETQ. The CDR3 totals 14 residues. CDR3 sequence: CASSLEGRKNEQFF. Written as DNA, the CDR3 is TGCGCCAGCAGCTTGGAGGGTCGAAAAAATGAGCAGTTCTTC.

The chain combines TRBV7-2 with TRBJ2-5; D possibly corresponds to TRBD1 (5 bases). This CDR3 is 16 amino acids long. V was clipped by 5 bases and J by 5 bases, with 21 bases between them. The germline V gene encodes CDR1 SGHTA and CDR2 FQGNSA. The CDR3 nucleotides read TGTGCCAGCAGCCCGAATGAGGCAGGGCTAGGTGAGACCCAGTACTTC. As protein: CASSPNEAGLGETQYF.

The V call is TRBV20-1, the J call TRBJ2-5; D remains unclear. Germline V gene lookup returns CDR1 DFQATT and CDR2 SNEGSKA (reference sequence). V was cut by 6 bases and J by 7 bases, with 12 bases left in between. The length of the CDR3 is 11 residues. CDR3 DNA sequence: TGCAGTGCCCCGAGAAGTTTGACCCAGTACTTC. It yields the protein CSAPRSLTQYF.

This clonotype came up a few times. The chain uses TRBV7-8 and TRBJ2-7; maybe TRBD1 (5 bases). The CDR3 runs 14 residues. Germline CDR1 reads SGHVS; CDR2 reads FQNEAQ. The V end was cut by 5 bases, the J end by 2 bases, with 13 bases between. The CDR3: CASSKRTRAYEQYF. The CDR3 DNA reads as TGTGCCAGCAGCAAACGGACAAGAGCCTACGAGCAGTACTTC.

In this sample, this clonotype turned up a few times. The chain employs TRBV12-3 or TRBV12-4 and TRBJ1-2; no clear D. V lost 5 bases to trimming and J lost 5 bases, with 12 bases between them. The CDR3 consists of 13 residues. Written as DNA, the CDR3 is TGTGCCAGCAGTATCCGGACGTCGTATGGCTACACCTTC. This gives the protein CASSIRTSYGYTF.

The chain combines TRBV5-1 with TRBJ1-1; a possible D gene is TRBD1 (5 bases). Trimming shortened V by 0 bases and J by 5 bases, and 17 bases separated the two germline ends. The length of the CDR3 is 16 residues. Germline values: CDR1 SGHRS, CDR2 YFSETQ. CDR3 DNA: TGCGCCAGCAGCTTGGACGGCGGGACCGTGGCGACTGAAGCTTTCTTT. Amino acids: CASSLDGGTVATEAFF.

The chain joins TRBV7-3 to TRBJ2-7, with 9 bases lining up with TRBD1. V shed 4 bases, J shed 5 bases, and the junction held 6 bases outside the gene matches. This CDR3 is built from 14 residues. Germline V lookup: CDR1 SGHTA, CDR2 FQGTGA. The CDR3 nucleotides read TGTGCCAGCAGCTCCGGGACAGGGATCGACGAGCAGTACTTC. Protein product: CASSSGTGIDEQYF.

The chain employs TRBV2 and TRBJ2-3; D remains ambiguous. Germline-derived CDR1 and CDR2 are SNHLY and FYNNEI. This CDR3 contains 13 residues. The V and J ends lost 6 bases and 2 bases respectively, with 9 bases between them. CDR3 amino acids: CASRAPATDTQYF. CDR3 bases: TGTGCCAGCAGGGCCCCGGCCACAGATACGCAGTATTTT.

This sequence joins TRBV9 and TRBJ2-1; D unresolved. This CDR3 region has 15 residues. Per germline, CDR1 SGDLS and CDR2 YYNGEE. With 3 bases removed from V and 2 bases from J, the gap between germline ends came to 12 bases. Here the CDR3 DNA reads TGTGCCAGCAGCGCCCTGGGATCAACCTACAATGAGCAGTTCTTC. Translating gives CASSALGSTYNEQFF.

This clonotype was recorded a few times. The chain links TRBV20-1 to TRBJ2-5, with 10 bases identical to TRBD1. The DNA matches TRBJ2-1 better at its end, which makes the J call doubtful. The CDR3 covers 13 residues. Germline CDR1 is DFQATT and CDR2 is SNEGSKA (reference sequence). The CDR3 region is CSARTGGGDEQFF. The DNA of the CDR3 is TGCAGTGCTAGGACAGGGGGCGGCGATGAGCAGTTCTTC.